The 19 T cell receptor beta chains in this list originate from one sample, sequenced in a study of T cells after yellow fever vaccination. From the 5' RACE reads, TCRdb called clonotypes with MiXCR, one entry per CDR3 protein. The sample has about 360,000 distinct CDR3 sequences, under 7.5% seen once. The starting material was PBMCs, obtained 5 days after the yellow fever booster vaccination. These receptors all stem from a man aged 25-45 years who received the YFV17D yellow fever vaccine.

The chain links TRBV11-2 to TRBJ1-3; D may be TRBD1 (5 bases). The germline V gene has CDR1 SGHAT and CDR2 FQNNGV. The CDR3 length is 17 residues. V lost 2 bases, J lost 0 bases, and 14 bases lay in between. The CDR3 here is CASSLWRTGISGNTIYF. CDR3 sequence (DNA): TGTGCCAGCAGCTTATGGCGAACAGGAATCTCTGGAAACACCATATATTTT.

This clonotype was counted many times. V usage is TRBV2 and J usage is TRBJ2-1; 7 bases agree with TRBD1. With 3 bases clipped from V and 3 bases from J, the junction kept 5 bases outside the gene matches. The CDR3 loop spans 15 amino acids. Per germline, CDR1 SNHLY and CDR2 FYNNEI. The CDR3 region is CASSDGQGVYNEQFF. As DNA, the CDR3 is TGTGCCAGCAGTGACGGGCAGGGGGTCTACAATGAGCAGTTCTTC. Based on the CDR3 plus reference TRBV2 and TRBJ2-1, the full variable domain is EPEVTQTPSHQVTQMGQEVILRCVPISNHLYFYWYRQILGQKVEFLVSFYNNEISEKSEIFDDQFSVERPDGSNFTLKIRSTKLEDSAMYFCASSDGQGVYNEQFFGPGTRLTVL.

This clonotype appeared many times. This chain links TRBV5-1 with TRBJ1-4; D gene unclear. The CDR3 spans 14 residues. Trimming pared 3 bases from V and 7 bases from J, leaving 13 bases between. CDR1 SGHRS and CDR2 YFSETQ come from the germline V gene. The CDR3 region has the DNA TGCGCCAGCAGCTCGGAGACCCCCACTGAAAAACTGTTTTTT. Translating it yields CASSSETPTEKLFF. Complete variable domain (other parts from reference TRBV5-1 and TRBJ1-4): KAGVTQTPRYLIKTRGQQVTLSCSPISGHRSVSWYQQTPGQGLQFLFEYFSETQRNKGNFPGRFSGRQFSNSRSEMNVSTLELGDSALYLCASSSETPTEKLFFGSGTQLSVL.

This clonotype was seen a few times. V gene TRBV5-1 combines with J gene TRBJ2-7; 10 bases line up with TRBD2. J gave up 5 bases and V 5 bases, and 10 bases lay outside the gene matches. This CDR3 spans 15 amino acids. Germline assignment: CDR1 SGHRS and CDR2 YFSETQ. In DNA form, the CDR3 reads TGCGCCAGCAGGACGCCGAGCGGGAGGGAGGACGAGCAGTACTTC. Translated: CASRTPSGREDEQYF.

The V and J genes are TRBV5-6 and TRBJ2-2; D remains ambiguous. This CDR3 has 16 residues. The V gene's germline CDR1 is SGHDT and CDR2 YYEEEE. Trimming shortened V by 0 bases and J by 0 bases, and 9 bases separated the two germline ends. The CDR3 nucleotides are TGTGCCAGCAGCTTGGACGGCGGTTCGAACACCGGGGAGCTGTTTTTT. Translation: CASSLDGGSNTGELFF.

This clonotype has only a few counts. The chain is built from TRBV28 and TRBJ2-5; the D is unclear. Germline CDR1 MDHEN, CDR2 SYDVKM. Trimming left V 8 bases short and J 2 bases short, with 21 bases between. CDR3 size: 16 residues. Here the CDR3 DNA reads TGTGCCAGCCCTCCCCGACGGAAAAGCCAACAAGAGACCCAGTACTTC. It specifies CASPPRRKSQQETQYF.

A note on this clonotype: This may stem from a read error, because a much larger clone lies one nucleotide away. The chain is built from TRBV7-9 and TRBJ2-5, with a weak D call TRBD2 (5 bases). CDR1 SEHNR and CDR2 FQNEAQ come from the germline V gene (reference sequence). V was trimmed by 5 bases and J by 3 bases, leaving 13 bases between them. The CDR3 extends over 14 amino acids. CDR3: CASSRIRGKETQYF. The CDR3 DNA is TGTGCCAGCAGCCGCATCCGAGGGAAAGAGACCCAGTACTTC.

This clonotype was recorded a few times. The rearrangement links TRBV29-1 to TRBJ2-7; TRBD2 matches 8 bases. CDR3 length: 20 residues. From germline, CDR1 is SQVTM and CDR2 ANQGSEA. Trimming took 6 bases from V and 0 from J; bases not matched to a gene: 25. This chain's CDR3 is CSVSPWAVDYSGISSYEQYF. CDR3 in DNA: TGCAGCGTGTCTCCCTGGGCCGTCGATTATAGCGGGATCTCCTCCTACGAGCAGTACTTC.

Turning to this clonotype: The junction shows a germline mismatch at one end, possibly a read error. CDR3: CASSFLGGSSHERFF. The CDR3 coding sequence is TGTGCCAGCAGCTTCCTTGGCGGGAGTAGTCATGAGCGGTTCTTC. This chain joins TRBV11-2 and TRBJ2-1, with 7 bases fitting TRBD2. CDR1 SGHAT and CDR2 FQNNGV come from the germline V gene. CDR3 length: 15 residues.

A few counts support this clonotype. The chain couples TRBV9 to TRBJ2-7, with D possibly matching TRBD2 (5 bases). CDR1 is SGDLS, CDR2 YYNGEE, per germline. The CDR3 has 14 residues. V lost 0 bases and J lost 4, with 11 bases in between. CDR3 sequence reads: CASSVDGLGYEQYF. CDR3 coding DNA: TGTGCCAGCAGCGTAGATGGACTTGGTTACGAGCAGTACTTC.

This clonotype occurred a few times. The gene calls are TRBV20-1 and TRBJ1-1, with TRBD1 as a possible D gene (5 bases). This CDR3 comprises 19 residues. Trimming left V 2 bases short and J 0 bases short, with 25 bases between. The germline CDR1 and CDR2 sequences are DFQATT and SNEGSKA (reference sequence). CDR3 sequence reads: CSARTTPDSSWRMNTEAFF. CDR3 sequence (DNA): TGCAGTGCTAGAACGACTCCAGACAGCTCCTGGAGGATGAACACTGAAGCTTTCTTT.

The J gene is TRBJ2-1, the V gene TRBV7-2, with 10 bases that match TRBD2. Germline lookup yields CDR1 SGHTA and CDR2 FQGNSA. The CDR3 has 17 amino acids. V shed 1 base and J 6 bases; nucleotides not matched to a gene: 9. CDR3 protein: CASSLVRLAGVGNEQFF. CDR3 in DNA: TGTGCCAGCAGCTTAGTAAGGCTAGCGGGAGTTGGCAATGAGCAGTTCTTC.

In regard to this clonotype: Given a much more abundant clone one base away, this may be a read error. The chain uses TRBV11-1 and TRBJ2-7, with 7 positions matching TRBD1. The CDR3 covers 14 residues. V shed 7 bases and J 1 base; nucleotides not matched to a gene: 7. Germline V gene sequence: CDR1 SGHAT, CDR2 FQDESV (reference sequence). This chain's CDR3 is CASMERTGSYEQYF. The CDR3 nucleotides read TGTGCCAGCATGGAGAGGACAGGTTCCTACGAGCAGTACTTC.

This clonotype occurred many times. The genes are TRBV7-9 and TRBJ2-1, with 15 bases aligning to TRBD2. The junction had 6 bases not matched to a gene; V was cut back by 5 bases and J by 7 bases. Looked up from germline, CDR1 is SEHNR and CDR2 is FQNEAQ (reference sequence). The CDR3 is 16 residues long. CDR3: CASSAPGTSGRNEQFF. In DNA, the CDR3 is TGTGCCAGCAGCGCCCCCGGGACTAGCGGGAGGAATGAGCAGTTCTTC.

This clonotype turned up a few times. The chain combines TRBV28 with TRBJ2-2; 11 nucleotides match TRBD2. The CDR3 extends over 16 amino acids. Trimming at V came to 9 bases and at J to 4 bases, leaving 10 bases not matched to a gene. Per germline, CDR1 MDHEN and CDR2 SYDVKM. CDR3 sequence: CASSDLSGRGTGELFF. The CDR3 DNA reads TGTGCCAGTAGCGACCTTAGCGGGAGGGGCACCGGGGAGCTGTTTTTT.

This sequence joins TRBV15 and TRBJ1-1, with D uncertain. In germline, CDR1 is LNHNV, CDR2 YYDKDF (reference sequence). The CDR3 has 14 amino acids. V was pared by 2 bases and J by 1 base, with 8 bases between. CDR3 DNA sequence: TGTGCCACCAGCAGACAGAAGGGGAACACTGAAGCTTTCTTT. It codes for CATSRQKGNTEAFF.

This clonotype showed up just a few times. V usage is TRBV21-1 and J usage is TRBJ2-2. TRBV21-1 is noted as a pseudogene. The length of the CDR3 is 15 residues. The CDR3, as DNA: TGTGCCAGCAGCAAAGTTGAGGAGTCGACCGGGGAGCTGTTTTTT. It codes for CASSKVEESTGELFF.

The sample holds many counts of this clonotype. V gene TRBV12-3 or TRBV12-4 combines with J gene TRBJ2-2, with D possibly matching TRBD2 (6 bases). V lost 10 bases and J lost 4, with 13 bases in between. The CDR3 covers 13 residues. CDR3 amino acids: CAIQVGLTGELFF. The DNA for the CDR3 is TGTGCCATCCAGGTGGGACTCACCGGGGAGCTGTTTTTT.

This clonotype showed up many times. The rearrangement joins TRBV7-9 to TRBJ2-2, with D possibly matching TRBD2 (6 bases). Looked up from germline, CDR1 is SEHNR and CDR2 is FQNEAQ (reference sequence). The germline V and J ends were trimmed by 5 bases and 1 base, with 23 bases remaining between them. This CDR3 is built from 19 residues. The CDR3 DNA follows: TGTGCCAGCAGCCCCCCCCCATCAGGTGTGGGGGGGAACACCGGGGAGCTGTTTTTT. It encodes CASSPPPSGVGGNTGELFF.